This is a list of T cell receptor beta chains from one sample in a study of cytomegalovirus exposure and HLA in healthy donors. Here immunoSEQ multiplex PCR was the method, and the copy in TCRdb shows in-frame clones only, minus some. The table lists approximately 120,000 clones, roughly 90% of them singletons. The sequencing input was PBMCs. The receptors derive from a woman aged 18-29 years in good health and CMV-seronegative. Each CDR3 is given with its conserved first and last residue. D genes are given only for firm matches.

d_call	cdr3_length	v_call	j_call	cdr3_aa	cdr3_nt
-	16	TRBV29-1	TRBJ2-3	CSVGHPGLANTDTQYF	TGCAGCGTTGGCCACCCTGGACTGGCAAACACAGATACGCAGTATTTT
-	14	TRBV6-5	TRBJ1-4	CASSERSGFGKLFF	TGTGCCAGCAGTGAACGCTCGGGTTTCGGAAAACTGTTTTTT
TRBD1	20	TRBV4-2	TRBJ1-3	CASSQVQGDRSRNTGNTIYF	TGTGCCAGCAGCCAAGTACAAGGGGACAGGAGTCGGAATACTGGAAACACCATATATTTT
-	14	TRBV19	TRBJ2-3	CASSIASAGDTQYF	TGTGCCAGTAGTATAGCTAGCGCCGGGGATACGCAGTATTTT
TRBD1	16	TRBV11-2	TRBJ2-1	CASSLDLGTGYNEQFF	TGTGCCAGCAGCTTAGATCTTGGGACAGGATACAATGAGCAGTTCTTC
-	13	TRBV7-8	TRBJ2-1	CASSSSGGGEQFF	TGTGCCAGCAGCTCTAGCGGAGGGGGTGAGCAGTTCTTC
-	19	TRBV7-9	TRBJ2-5	CASSLRLRGSVPRQETQYF	TGTGCCAGCAGCTTAAGGCTCAGGGGCAGCGTTCCCCGACAGGAGACCCAGTACTTC
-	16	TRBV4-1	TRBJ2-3	CASSQDFEGVTDTQYF	TGCGCCAGCAGCCAAGATTTCGAGGGAGTCACAGATACGCAGTATTTT
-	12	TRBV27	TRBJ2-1	CASSLGRNEQFF	TGTGCCAGCAGTTTAGGGAGGAATGAGCAGTTCTTC
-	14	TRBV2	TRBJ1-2	CASSDFLPTGGYTF	TGTGCCAGCAGTGACTTCTTACCCACCGGGGGCTACACCTTC
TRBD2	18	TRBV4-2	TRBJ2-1	CASSQTGLAGVRYNEQFF	TGTGCCAGCAGCCAAACAGGACTAGCGGGAGTTAGGTACAATGAGCAGTTCTTC
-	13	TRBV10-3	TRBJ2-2	CATAGLNTGELFF	TGTGCCACGGCGGGACTTAACACCGGGGAGCTGTTTTTT
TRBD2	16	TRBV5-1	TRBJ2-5	CASTDPIAGQQETQYF	TGCGCCAGCACCGACCCTATAGCGGGACAACAAGAGACCCAGTACTTC
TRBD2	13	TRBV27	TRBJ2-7	CASSSGGVLEQYF	TGTGCCAGCAGCTCCGGGGGGGTCCTCGAGCAGTACTTC
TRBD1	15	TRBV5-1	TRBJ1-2	CASSLADRKTYGYTF	TGCGCCAGCAGCTTGGCGGACAGGAAGACCTATGGCTACACCTTC
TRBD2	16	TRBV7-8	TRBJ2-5	CASSSRETSGQETQYF	TGTGCCAGCAGCTCCCGAGAGACTAGCGGGCAAGAGACCCAGTACTTC